This TCR beta chain stems from a study of PD-L1 blockade in urothelial cancer. The CDR3 extends over 14 amino acids. Per the germline V gene, CDR1 is SGHKS and CDR2 is YYEKEE (reference sequence). Trimming took off 6 bases at V and 1 base at J, with 12 bases between the two ends. Time point denoted: peripheral blood 6 weeks after treatment start. Locally advanced or metastatic urothelial carcinoma was diagnosed in the patients. The protocol was immunoSEQ multiplex PCR, while the TCRdb copy is restricted to in-frame clones and leaves out a portion. The table shows about 46,000 clones, with about 85% occurring only once.

The input for sequencing was PBMCs, taken around atezolizumab (anti-PD-L1) treatment. The receptor was isolated from a man aged 50 to 59 with urothelial cancer. The chain combines TRBV5-5 with TRBJ2-3; possibly TRBD2 for D (5 bases). The CDR3 coding sequence is TGTGCCAGCAACCTCCTCGGGGGCACAGATACGCAGTATTTT. Its translation: CASNLLGGTDTQYF.